The sequence of this TCR beta chain was determined in a study of blood T cell repertoires in COVID-19. About the research overall: Acute and convalescent COVID-19 specimens originated in the United States, Italy and Spain. PBMCs, B-cell-depleted T cells, or T cells provided the cDNA or gDNA that made up the material.

After removal of 3 bases from V and 4 bases from J, the junction contained 5 bases not matched to a gene. Germline V lookup: CDR1 KGHSH, CDR2 LQKENI. The CDR3 contains 14 residues. Clones were sequenced by immunoSEQ multiplex PCR, and TCRdb holds only the in-frame ones, with some missing. This table holds 250,000 to 350,000 clones, approximately 80% found once. The receptor's source is a woman aged 45 to 65 with active or convalescent COVID-19. Material: peripheral blood. J is TRBJ1-2 and V is TRBV18, with TRBD1 matching 7 bases. The CDR3 DNA is TGTGCCAGCTCACCGGAACAGGGGATCTATGGCTACACCTTC. It is translated as CASSPEQGIYGYTF.